This T cell receptor (beta chain) was profiled in a study of blood T cell repertoires in COVID-19 (dated by TCRdb to 2020 to 2022). At the level of the whole study: The collaborator samples originated in the United States, Italy and Spain and spanned the acute and convalescent phases of COVID-19. Where available, HLA class I and class II types were obtained from metadata supplied by the sample provider rather than from assay-based typing. The repertoires were made available in a free public database intended to serve as a resource for research on the immune response to SARS-CoV-2. Samples came from the ongoing ImmuneRACE study (first 160 participants) plus 1,254 subjects from 6 global collaborators. The dataset comprised deeply sampled blood TCRbeta repertoires from subjects exposed to, actively infected with, or recovered from COVID-19. The material from the prospective study consisted of cDNA or gDNA derived from T cells, B-cell-depleted T cells, or PBMCs. Sample metadata almost always included a de-identified subject ID, COVID-19 status, age in years and sex.

The CDR3 contains 16 residues, cysteine and phenylalanine counted. The CDR3 DNA has 48 bases and is translated from base 1. The germline ends are 21 bases apart after V is trimmed by 4 bases and J by 7 bases. According to the germline V gene, CDR1 reads SGHRS and CDR2 reads YFSETQ. The immunoSEQ Assay, a bias-controlled multiplex PCR, was used to amplify TCRbeta CDR3 regions from genomic DNA. The authors processed their data as follows. The number of nucleated cells in each sample was estimated from the amplification of reference gene primers within the assay. To quantify the absolute abundance of each unique TCRbeta CDR3 rearrangement, sequence reads were collapsed and filtered. For each sample, productive Simpson clonality was calculated by taking the square root of Simpson's diversity index across productive rearrangements. TCRdb provides this immuneACCESS table in a form limited to in-frame rearrangements. Some clones are lacking; in checked studies, under half of them reflect an unresolved V gene, and why the rest are absent is not known. D and trimming were read from the DNA, whereas the V and J calls and clone size are those reported in that table. In this sample the table shows about 170,000 clones, approximately 82% of which occur a single time. In total, the top ten clones hold 3.5% to 5% of the sample.

Points on this clone: The antigen this receptor binds is unknown. Base qualities are not provided; no much larger clone lies one nucleotide away.

Enrolling through a virtual design, the prospective study's participants ranged in age from roughly 18 to 100 years and lived across approximately 25 United States geographic areas. To assign participants to cohorts, the prospective study relied on clinical history that participants themselves reported in a screening survey and a study questionnaire. Recovered participants in ImmuneRACE Cohort 3 were defined by two consecutive negative NP/OP PCR tests, clearance by a healthcare professional, or resolution of symptoms. Each participant in the prospective study had whole blood, serum and a nasopharyngeal or oropharyngeal swab collected by mobile phlebotomists. Participants in the prospective study had the option to provide additional blood draws and questionnaires over a roughly two-month period. Blood samples from the prospective study were shipped frozen or at room temperature prior to DNA extraction.

Results the study describes overall, beyond this receptor: How much clinical and demographic metadata was included differed by source and by participant, and the metadata was provided uncurated.

The TCR sequence derives from a woman in her forties or fifties who had recovered from COVID-19. The rearranged segments are TRBV5-1 and TRBJ2-1; a weak D assignment points to TRBD1 (6 bases agree). Sample: PBMCs or T cells enriched from blood (not recorded which). The CDR3 region has the sequence CASSPTTGPPMNEQFF. The DNA sequence is given as TGCGCCAGCAGCCCCACGACAGGACCCCCTATGAATGAGCAGTTCTTC.